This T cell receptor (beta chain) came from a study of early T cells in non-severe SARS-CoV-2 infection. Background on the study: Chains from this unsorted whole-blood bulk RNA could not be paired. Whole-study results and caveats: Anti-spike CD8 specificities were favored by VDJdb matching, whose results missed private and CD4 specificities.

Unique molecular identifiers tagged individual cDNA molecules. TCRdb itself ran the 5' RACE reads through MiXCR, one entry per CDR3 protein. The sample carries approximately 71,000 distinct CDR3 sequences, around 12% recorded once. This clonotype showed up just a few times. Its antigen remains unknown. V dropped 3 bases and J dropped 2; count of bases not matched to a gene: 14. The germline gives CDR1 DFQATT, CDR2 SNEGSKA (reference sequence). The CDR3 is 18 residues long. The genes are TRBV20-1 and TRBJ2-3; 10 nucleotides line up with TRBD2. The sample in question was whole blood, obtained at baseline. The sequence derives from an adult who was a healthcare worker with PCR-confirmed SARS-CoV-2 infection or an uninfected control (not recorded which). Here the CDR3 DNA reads TGCAGTGCTAGCGGTGAGGCTAGCGGGGGTGGGAACACAGATACGCAGTATTTT. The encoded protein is CSASGEASGGGNTDTQYF.